This TCR beta chain came from a study of T cell repertoires in cytomegalovirus infection (dated by TCRdb to about 2019). General notes on the study: Donor HLA type was relevant to the analysis, because carriage of CMV infection together with the matching HLA type was indicated by public TCR beta signatures. Study-level results and caveats: Cumulative frequency of public TCR beta family members discriminated carriers of CMV infection plus the relevant HLA type in this cohort and an independent roughly 340-donor cohort. In the ex vivo response, HLA-C-restricted CMV-specific TCR beta clonotypes were dominant, and in two of eight donors the single most frequent clonotype came from this HLA-C-restricted group.

The sequencing machine was an Illumina HiSeq 1500. The raw public reads went through TCRdb reprocessing: fastp at Q25, MiXCR clone calling, in-frame beta chains kept. Entries that share a CDR3 protein sequence are merged under the most common genes and DNA. The sample table contains 490,000 or so distinct CDR3 sequences; only one count was recorded for over 9% of them. The ten largest clones take up 10% to 13% of the sample. This clonotype was observed at least ten times. Its antigen target is currently unknown. Nothing much larger sits one base from this clone, and base qualities are not available. The clonotype was recovered from a human donor in good health (CMV status not recorded). Some clones in this sample may be carry-over from other donors' samples. Sequencing used PBMCs.

The DNA is as follows: TGCGCCAGCAAGAAGATTGCGAACACCGGGGAGCTGTTTTTT. This yields the protein CASKKIANTGELFF. This sequence uses TRBV10-2 and TRBJ2-2; the D gene identity is not certain. The CDR3 numbers 14 residues from cysteine through phenylalanine. The DNA shown is the 42-base CDR3, in frame from base 1. The trim is 7 bases for V and 0 bases for J, with a gap of 9 bases between the germline ends. From the germline V gene, CDR1 is WSHSY and CDR2 is SAAADI.